This entry features one T cell receptor beta chain sequence. This sample is drawn from a study of blood T cell repertoires in COVID-19. The protocol was immunoSEQ multiplex PCR, while the TCRdb copy is restricted to in-frame clones and leaves out a portion. The table has hundreds of thousands of clones, around 82% seen once; the top ten hold about 4.8%. There are 13 residues in the CDR3. V shed 0 bases and J shed 12 bases, with 11 bases lying between them. Germline V gene data show CDR1 as MNHEY and CDR2 as SVGEGT. The sequenced sample consisted of PBMCs or T cells enriched from blood (not recorded which). This receptor was obtained from a woman aged 45 to 65 who had been exposed to COVID-19. The genes are TRBV6-2 or TRBV6-3 and TRBJ1-4, with D unresolved. The CDR3 DNA sequence: TGTGCCAGCAGTTACTCGGGCGGGTTTGAACTGTTTTTT. Protein product: CASSYSGGFELFF.